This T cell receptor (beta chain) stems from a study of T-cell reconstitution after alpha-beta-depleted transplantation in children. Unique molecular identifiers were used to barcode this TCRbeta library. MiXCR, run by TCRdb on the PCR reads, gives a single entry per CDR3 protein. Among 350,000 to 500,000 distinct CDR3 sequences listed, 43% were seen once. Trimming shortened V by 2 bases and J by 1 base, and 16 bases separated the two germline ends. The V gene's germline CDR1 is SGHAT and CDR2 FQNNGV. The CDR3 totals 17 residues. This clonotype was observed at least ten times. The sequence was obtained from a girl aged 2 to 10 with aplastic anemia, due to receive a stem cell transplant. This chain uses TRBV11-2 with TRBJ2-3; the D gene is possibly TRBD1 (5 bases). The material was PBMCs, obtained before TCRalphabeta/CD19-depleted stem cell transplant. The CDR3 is CASSLRSPQGGTDTQYF. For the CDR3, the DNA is TGTGCCAGCAGCTTAAGATCTCCGCAGGGCGGCACAGATACGCAGTATTTT.